This T cell receptor (beta chain) was profiled in a study of blood T cell repertoires in COVID-19. Study background: From the United States, Italy and Spain came samples of acute and convalescent COVID-19. From T cells, B-cell-depleted T cells, or PBMCs came the material, which was cDNA or gDNA.

In the authors' workflow: Estimated nucleated cell counts came from reference gene primer amplification. Sequencing was performed with immunoSEQ multiplex PCR; in TCRdb, only in-frame clones are kept and a portion is missing. V and J calls plus clone size are reproduced from that table; the DNA served to infer D and trimming. The table lists about 480,000 clones, 88% of them singletons, with approximately 1.8% in the top ten. What the recovered Cohort 3 donors had was two negative PCRs, clearance, or symptom resolution. J lost 0 bases, V lost 3 bases, and 10 bases had no gene match. The CDR3 is 18 residues long. The germline CDR1 and CDR2 sequences are KGHSH and LQKENI. This clone came up once.

Sequenced sample: PBMCs or T cells enriched from blood (not recorded which). This chain uses TRBV18 with TRBJ1-4; 7 bases fit TRBD1. The receptor comes from a woman aged 40-49 years who had recovered from COVID-19. The CDR3 DNA is TGTGCCAGCTCACCCCAGGGACAGTCGGGAGCAACTAATGAAAAACTGTTTTTT. Amino acid sequence: CASSPQGQSGATNEKLFF.